The clone carrying this T cell receptor (beta chain) was seen a handful of times. This specimen comes from a study of blood T cells in healthy people across ages. This CDR3 spans 12 amino acids. The V gene's germline CDR1 is SNHLY and CDR2 FYNNEI. V lost 8 bases to trimming and J lost 4 bases; unmatched junction nucleotides: 4. A second roughly 6 to 12 cycle PCR used barcoded and J-beta primers. TCRdb re-called the 5' RACE reads through MiXCR, storing one row per CDR3 protein. This sample has around 1,500,000 distinct CDR3 sequences, with roughly 27% found just once. Investigators took approximately 9.4 milliliters of peripheral blood from every donor.

The specimen sequenced was blood. The receptor comes from a woman in her thirties in good health. The J gene is TRBJ2-7, the V gene TRBV2; 8 positions agree with TRBD1. The CDR3 loop reads CASDRGRYEQYF. CDR3 DNA sequence: TGTGCCAGCGACAGGGGCAGGTACGAGCAGTACTTC.